This T cell receptor beta chain was documented in a study of blood T cell repertoires in COVID-19. Data came from immunoSEQ multiplex PCR; TCRdb stores just in-frame clones and leaves some out. In the table there are a few hundred thousand clones, about 89% of which are singletons. Trimming shortened V by 4 bases and J by 9 bases, and 25 bases separated the two germline ends. From germline, CDR1 is KGHSH and CDR2 LQKENI. There are 18 residues in the CDR3. The chain is built from TRBV18 and TRBJ1-6; weak D call: TRBD1 (6 bases). Sequencing was done on a sample of peripheral blood. The clonotype was recovered from a man aged 40-55 years who had recovered from COVID-19. The CDR3 DNA follows: TGTGCCAGCTCACTCGCTTTCGGGACACCCGACGGTAGTTCACCCCTCCACTTT. Protein sequence: CASSLAFGTPDGSSPLHF.